This T cell receptor (beta chain) was found in a study of long-term antiretroviral therapy in people with HIV. Overall study context: It was about a decade after the earliest samples that the 2015 immediate-ART recommendation appeared.

Findings and caveats of the study: Those clones which expanded before ART made up the dominant part of the repertoire at all time points. Following ART, diversity rose but still fell short of transplant donor controls.

CDR1 SGHTA and CDR2 FQGTGA come from the germline V gene. This CDR3 region has 14 residues. The V end was cut by 5 bases, the J end by 0 bases, with 5 bases between. HIV-positive participants all received treatment in the United States. Sequencing relied on immunoSEQ assay v3.0, run at survey level. Sequencing used immunoSEQ multiplex PCR; TCRdb keeps in-frame clones, though not all of them. In the table there are fewer than 40,000 clones, approximately 84% of which are singletons. A note on this clone: Its cognate antigen is unknown.

This specimen was unsorted PBMCs, taken 3.1 years after starting antiretroviral therapy. This chain links TRBV7-3 with TRBJ2-6; no reliable D call. The source is a woman between 45 and 65 years old with HIV. This CDR3 is CASSRDSGANVLTF. DNA for the CDR3: TGTGCCAGCAGCCGAGACTCTGGGGCCAACGTCCTGACTTTC.